This TCR beta chain was retrieved from a study of T-cell memory formation after mild COVID-19. About the study: The TCR clusters were mostly specific to one donor.

TCRdb reanalysed the 5' RACE reads using MiXCR and keeps one entry per CDR3 protein. The data hold 140,000 to 150,000 distinct CDR3 sequences, with roughly a quarter observed a single time. Findings of the study overall: Contracting CD4+ clones lay largely in CM and EM, with CD8+ ones residing in EMRA.

The germline V gene encodes CDR1 LGHNA and CDR2 YSLEER. The length of the CDR3 is 17 residues. Trimming stripped 5 bases from V and 3 bases from J, with 21 bases between. This clonotype was seen ten or more times. The antigen is undetermined. This chain links TRBV4-3 with TRBJ2-3; D remains unclear. The sample was PBMCs or a T cell subset sorted from them (not recorded which). The clonotype was recovered from an adult woman who had mild COVID-19 (a few samples of this study predate the infection). Cell type and time point are not known. The CDR3 DNA is TGCGCCAGCAGCGAGACAAAGAGTGGGCTCGGGACAGATACGCAGTATTTT. As protein: CASSETKSGLGTDTQYF.